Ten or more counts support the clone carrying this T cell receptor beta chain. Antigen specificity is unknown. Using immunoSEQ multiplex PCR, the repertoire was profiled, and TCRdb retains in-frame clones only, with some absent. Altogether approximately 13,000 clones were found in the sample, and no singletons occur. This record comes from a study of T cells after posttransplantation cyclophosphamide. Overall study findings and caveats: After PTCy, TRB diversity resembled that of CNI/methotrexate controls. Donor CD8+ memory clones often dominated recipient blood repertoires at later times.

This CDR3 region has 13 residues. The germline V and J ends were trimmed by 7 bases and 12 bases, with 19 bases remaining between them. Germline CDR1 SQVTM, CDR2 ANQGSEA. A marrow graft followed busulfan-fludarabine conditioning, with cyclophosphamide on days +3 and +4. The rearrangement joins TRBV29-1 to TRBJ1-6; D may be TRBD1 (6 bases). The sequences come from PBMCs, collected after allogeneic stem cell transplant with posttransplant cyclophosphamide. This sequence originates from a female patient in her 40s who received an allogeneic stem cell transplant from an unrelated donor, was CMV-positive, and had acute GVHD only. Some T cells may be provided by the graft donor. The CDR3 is CSGGDNLRGPLHF. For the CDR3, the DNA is TGCAGCGGTGGGGACAACCTTAGGGGACCCCTCCACTTT.